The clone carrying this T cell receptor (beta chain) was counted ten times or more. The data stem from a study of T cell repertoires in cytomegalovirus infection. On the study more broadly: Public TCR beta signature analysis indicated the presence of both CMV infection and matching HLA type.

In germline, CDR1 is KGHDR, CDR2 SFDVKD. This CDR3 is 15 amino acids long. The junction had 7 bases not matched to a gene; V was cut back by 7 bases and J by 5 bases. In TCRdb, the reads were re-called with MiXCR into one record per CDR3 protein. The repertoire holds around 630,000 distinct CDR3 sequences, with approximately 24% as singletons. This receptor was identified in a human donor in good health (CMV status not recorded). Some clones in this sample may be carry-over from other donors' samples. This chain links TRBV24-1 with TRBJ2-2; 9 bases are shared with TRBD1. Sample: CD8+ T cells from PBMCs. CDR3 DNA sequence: TGTGCCACCAGGCCGACAGGGGGATGGACCGGGGAGCTGTTTTTT. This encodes CATRPTGGWTGELFF.